Below, 8 T cell receptor beta chains from the same sample are listed, as sequenced in a study of blood T cell repertoires in COVID-19. Some clones are missing from TCRdb's copy, which holds only in-frame ones; the method was immunoSEQ multiplex PCR. The repertoire holds more than 200,000 clones, 85% to 90% seen once, with approximately 10% in the top ten. Source material: peripheral blood. These receptors originate from a man between 45 and 60 years old with COVID-19, enrolled during active disease.

In DNA form, the CDR3 reads TGTGCCAGTAGCCGGACAGGGTCTACCTACGAGCAGTACTTC. Translated, it gives CASSRTGSTYEQYF. V usage is TRBV19 and J usage is TRBJ2-7; 8 bases fit TRBD1. The CDR3 has 14 residues. Germline CDR1 is LNHDA and CDR2 is SQIVND (reference sequence). The V and J ends lost 6 bases and 2 bases, in that order; junction bases with no gene match: 6. Supplemented by reference TRBV19 and TRBJ2-7, the full variable domain reads DGGITQSPKYLFRKEGQNVTLSCEQNLNHDAMYWYRQDPGQGLRLIYYSQIVNDFQKGDIAEGYSVSREKKESFPLTVTSAQKNPTAFYLCASSRTGSTYEQYFGPGTRLTVT.

The chain combines TRBV6-5 with TRBJ2-1; 13 positions agree with TRBD2. This CDR3 comprises 16 residues. The germline gives CDR1 MNHEY, CDR2 SVGAGI. The ends lost 3 bases at V and 8 bases at J; junction bases unmatched: 7. The CDR3 region is CASSYAGTSGMYEQFF. For the CDR3, the DNA is TGTGCCAGCAGTTATGCCGGGACTAGCGGGATGTATGAGCAGTTCTTC.

The gene calls are TRBV9 and TRBJ2-5; 7 nucleotides match TRBD2. Germline CDR1 is SGDLS and CDR2 is YYNGEE. V lost 0 bases, J lost 7 bases, and 6 bases stayed unmatched. This CDR3 is built from 14 residues. CDR3 region: CASSVGAGERTQYF. The CDR3, as DNA: TGTGCCAGCAGCGTAGGTGCGGGGGAAAGGACCCAGTACTTC.

This clone was seen many times. The chain links TRBV19 to TRBJ1-2; D gene unclear. Germline values: CDR1 LNHDA, CDR2 SQIVND (reference sequence). V was pared by 7 bases and J by 6 bases, with 3 bases between. This CDR3 comprises 9 residues. In DNA form, the CDR3 reads TGTGCCAGTACTAATGGCTACACCTTC. The encoded protein is CASTNGYTF.

The chain couples TRBV4-1 to TRBJ2-3; D is undetermined. The CDR3 length is 11 residues. The ends were cut back, 4 bases at V and 6 bases at J, with 5 bases in the middle. CDR1 is MGHRA and CDR2 is YSYEKL in the germline V gene. CDR3: CASSLRDTQYF. The CDR3 nucleotides are TGCGCCAGCAGCCTCCGGGATACGCAGTATTTT.

The chain joins TRBV24-1 to TRBJ1-2; D is possibly TRBD1 (5 bases). This CDR3 has 17 amino acids. The germline V gene has CDR1 KGHDR and CDR2 SFDVKD. Trimming took 5 bases from V and 5 from J, leaving 23 bases between them. The DNA for the CDR3 is TGTGCCACCAGTGGTGCCCAGGGTAGGGGCGAAAGGTATGGCTACACCTTC. It codes for CATSGAQGRGERYGYTF.

This clone was seen more than once but under ten times. The chain recombines TRBV7-3 with TRBJ2-3, with D perhaps matching TRBD2 (6 bases). Germline CDR1 SGHTA, CDR2 FQGTGA. This CDR3 contains 15 residues. V lost 3 bases, J lost 0 bases, and 10 bases lay in between. As DNA, the CDR3 is TGTGCCAGCAGCTTTACTAGCAGTAGCACAGATACGCAGTATTTT. Protein: CASSFTSSSTDTQYF.

The chain is built from TRBV9 and TRBJ2-5; 9 positions agree with TRBD2. The CDR3 has 18 residues. Trimming cost V 4 bases and J 4 bases; bases outside gene matches: 17. Germline V gene sequence: CDR1 SGDLS, CDR2 YYNGEE. In DNA, the CDR3 is TGTGCCAGCAGCACAACCAGTGGTAGCGGGAGTTTGGGAGAGACCCAGTACTTC. Protein sequence: CASSTTSGSGSLGETQYF.